The next 10 T cell receptor beta chains were all read from a single sample in a study of T cell repertoires in cytomegalovirus infection. TCRdb analysed the reads with MiXCR anew, one entry per CDR3 protein. Here the sample spans some 220,000 distinct CDR3 sequences, 35% to 45% being singletons. Antigens for these TCRs are unknown. Material: CD8+ T cells from cultured PBMCs, obtained from culture after CMV antigen stimulation. Receptors were obtained from a human donor in good health (CMV status not recorded). Some clones in this sample may be carry-over from other donors' samples.

The rearrangement links TRBV7-9 to TRBJ2-3; perhaps TRBD2 as D (6 bases). CDR1 is SEHNR and CDR2 is FQNEAQ in the germline V gene (reference sequence). The CDR3 has 14 amino acids. V lost 8 bases and J lost 0, with 12 bases in between. CDR3 coding DNA: TGTGCCAGCGGGGTAGCGGTCAGCACAGATACGCAGTATTTT. This encodes CASGVAVSTDTQYF.

This clonotype was seen a handful of times. The rearrangement uses TRBV7-9 and TRBJ1-5; 7 nucleotides agree with TRBD1. Germline lookup yields CDR1 SEHNR and CDR2 FQNEAQ (reference sequence). Trimming removed 1 base from V and 2 bases from J; junction bases left unmatched: 8. This CDR3 spans 17 amino acids. The CDR3 loop reads CASSLGQGGRGNQPQHF. The CDR3 bases are TGTGCCAGCAGCTTAGGACAGGGTGGGAGAGGCAATCAGCCCCAGCATTTT.

The J gene is TRBJ1-1, the V gene TRBV12-3 or TRBV12-4; no clear D. V lost 1 base, J lost 3 bases, and 9 bases lay in between. The CDR3 totals 14 residues. The CDR3 spells CASSLGWGYTEAFF. The CDR3 region has the DNA TGTGCCAGCAGTTTAGGTTGGGGTTACACTGAAGCTTTCTTT.

This clonotype has more than one count but fewer than ten. The chain recombines TRBV11-2 with TRBJ2-1, with unresolved D. The CDR3 sequence is 12 residues long. Per germline, CDR1 SGHAT and CDR2 FQNNGV. Trimming pared 5 bases from V and 7 bases from J, leaving 9 bases between. CDR3 sequence reads: CASSMQVNEQFF. For the CDR3, the DNA is TGTGCCAGCAGCATGCAGGTGAATGAGCAGTTCTTC.

This clonotype appeared a few times. The V call is TRBV6-2 or TRBV6-3, the J call TRBJ2-7; D is undetermined. The CDR3 length is 11 residues. Germline assignment: CDR1 MNHEY and CDR2 SVGEGT. The ends were cut back, 8 bases at V and 2 bases at J, with 7 bases in the middle. The CDR3: CASQRAYEQYF. CDR3 nucleotide sequence: TGTGCCAGCCAGCGAGCCTACGAGCAGTACTTC.

This clonotype was counted ten times or more. The gene calls are TRBV7-3 and TRBJ2-3, with 12 bases identical to TRBD2. The germline V gene encodes CDR1 SGHTA and CDR2 FQGTGA. The J segment lost 2 bases and the V segment lost 4 bases, leaving 4 bases of the junction unmatched. The CDR3 is 16 amino acids. Here the CDR3 DNA reads TGTGCCAGCAGCTCCGGACTAGCGGGACTCACAGATACGCAGTATTTT. Amino acids: CASSSGLAGLTDTQYF.

V is TRBV5-6 and J is TRBJ2-1, with D tentatively TRBD1 or TRBD2 (5 bases each). The CDR3 loop spans 15 amino acids. Trimming took 1 base from V and 8 from J, leaving 16 bases between them. Germline V CDR1 and CDR2: SGHDT, YYEEEE. In DNA form, the CDR3 reads TGTGCCAGCAGCTTGACTGACCCGGGACGCGATGAGCAGTTCTTC. Amino acids: CASSLTDPGRDEQFF.

This clonotype was observed a handful of times. V usage is TRBV11-2 and J usage is TRBJ2-1; 8 bases map to TRBD2. Germline trimming cut 2 bases from V and 6 bases from J; bases unmatched to any gene: 6. The germline V gene has CDR1 SGHAT and CDR2 FQNNGV. The CDR3 runs 15 residues. The CDR3 DNA follows: TGTGCCAGCAGCTTACGGGGGGGGGCGCTCAATGAGCAGTTCTTC. Residues: CASSLRGGALNEQFF.

In the case of this clonotype: At one end, the junction sequence differs from germline, possibly due to a read error. The chain combines TRBV19 with TRBJ2-3; possibly TRBD2 for D (7 bases). This CDR3 is 18 amino acids long. CDR1 and CDR2 from the germline V gene are LNHDA and SQIVND (reference sequence). The DNA for the CDR3 is TGTGCCATTATAATGTACGGACTAGGGGGTCTTAACACAGATACGCCGTATTTT. Its protein product is CAIIMYGLGGLNTDTPYF.

The CDR3 region has the DNA TGTGCCAGTCACAGGGGACCGAACACCGGGGAGCTGTTTTTT. It specifies CASHRGPNTGELFF. The V call is TRBV6-8, the J call TRBJ2-2, with TRBD1 matching 7 bases. This CDR3 has 14 residues. The germline gives CDR1 MNHGY, CDR2 SAAAGT. The trim removed 9 bases at V and 0 bases at J, leaving 4 bases unmatched.